This T cell receptor beta chain was sequenced for a study of blood T cell repertoires in COVID-19. The CDR3 contains 15 residues. The trim removed 7 bases at V and 5 bases at J, leaving 9 bases unmatched. Germline assignment: CDR1 LNHDA and CDR2 SQIVND (reference sequence). Using immunoSEQ multiplex PCR, the repertoire was profiled, and TCRdb retains in-frame clones only, with some absent. The repertoire holds 140,000 to 150,000 clones, 80% seen once, with roughly 4.7% in the top ten. This chain connects TRBV19 to TRBJ2-5; 11 nucleotides agree with TRBD2. Material for sequencing was peripheral blood. This receptor was taken from a woman aged 45-65 years with acute or convalescent COVID-19. The CDR3 nucleotides are TGTGCCAGTACGCGTAGCGGGGGGGCATCTGAGACCCAGTACTTC. It codes for CASTRSGGASETQYF.